Given below is one T cell receptor beta chain in context. Its binding antigen is unknown. Base-call qualities are not available, and no considerably larger clone is one nucleotide away. Library creation used the immunoSEQ multiplex PCR assay. The multiplex PCR relied on a mix of 60 forward primers for TCR Vbeta segments and 13 reverse primers for TCR Jbeta segments. The CDR3 region of rearranged TCR beta genes was amplified from genomic DNA by a multiplex PCR assay. Amplified TCR beta libraries were sequenced as 87-base-pair reads on the Illumina HiSeq System. The authors processed their data as follows. Across the 666 repertoires, a later analysis counted 80 million or so unique TCR beta chains, around 11 million of which were shared by at least two donors. Raw reads were error-corrected and collapsed into unique sequences with a nearest-neighbor algorithm that merged closely related sequences to remove PCR and sequencing errors. CDR3 sequences were aligned to IMGT reference sequences to assign V, D and J gene segments. For a sequence to be retained, a match of at least six nucleotides was required to both a V gene segment and a J gene segment. A rearrangement counted as productive if the CDR3 had no stop codons and remained in frame with V and J, and every other rearrangement counted as non-productive. Following IMGT convention, CDR3 was defined as the stretch from the second conserved V-encoded cysteine to the conserved J-encoded phenylalanine. Sequences without an unambiguous match to a single V gene segment were excluded from the earlier analysis of about 640 of the donors. In an earlier analysis of about 590 of the donors, a V segment was called functional when productive rearrangements were above 56.7%, and segregating when the standard deviation between donors exceeded 5%. A statistical classification framework was built for diagnosing cytomegalovirus status from the catalog of TCR beta chain sequences. A later analysis assigned V and J genes by comparing TCR nucleotide sequences with IMGT/GENE-DB human TR gene sequences. A later analysis assigned CDR3 sequences and most-parsimonious VDJ recombination scenarios with the TCRdist pipeline. In a later analysis, every TCR beta chain was defined by the combination of its CDR3 amino acid sequence and its V-gene family, and reads without a unique V-gene family were dropped. As a way to deal with suspected cross-contamination and a sequencing artifact, a later analysis dropped 592 nucleotide sequences that were highly shared and had low generation probability. In a later analysis, a clonal expansion index for each public chain was calculated from normalized within-repertoire ranks of inferred template counts. In a later analysis, generation probabilities were computed with a VDJ recombination model fitted to out-of-frame rearrangements, and the resulting probabilities were checked against IGoR. In a later analysis, TCR-TCR, TCR-HLA and TCR-CMV co-occurrence was scored with hypergeometric tests, and a repertoire-size bias correction was applied to TCR pairs. False discovery rates were estimated in a later analysis by permuting HLA or CMV assignments 20 times. A later analysis grouped co-occurring TCRs with DBSCAN, adding TCRdist sequence similarity when clustering within HLA-allele-positive subsets. Repertoires with fewer than 30,000 or more than 120,000 public chains, plus five repertoires with anomalous nucleotide sharing, were excluded from co-occurrence clustering. TCRdb obtained this table from immuneACCESS and retained in-frame rearrangements with V and J assigned. These tables miss some clones; where compared with another copy, unresolved V genes account for less than half of the shortfall, and the remainder is unexplained. That table supplies the V and J calls and clone size; D and trimming were determined from the DNA. A total of roughly 280,000 clones appear in this sample, roughly two thirds of them only once. 2% to 2.5% of the sample rests with the top ten.

The germline V gene (reference sequence) yields MNHEY for CDR1 and SMNVEV for CDR2. The CDR3 goes from the cysteine to the phenylalanine over 11 residues. Only CDR3 DNA is held: 33 bases, read in frame from base 1. The trim is 8 bases for V and 11 bases for J, with a gap of 16 bases between the germline ends. This sample is drawn from a study of cytomegalovirus exposure and HLA in healthy donors (dated by TCRdb to the late 2010s). About the study as a whole: An earlier analysis of roughly 570 of the donors reported about 280 Gb of sequence data and around 110 million unique TCR beta sequences obtained from approximately 180 million T cells. The later analysis used no new phenotypic data to find candidate immune exposures, relying instead on TCR beta sequences and their occurrence across donors. Along with the approximately 600-subject first cohort, a separate validation cohort of over 90 different subjects was used. Typing coverage differed by locus: A, B, C, DRB1 and DQB1 were typed in roughly 629-630 donors, DQA1 in 522, DPA1 in some 570, and DPB1 in around 490. Donor age, sex, ethnicity and CMV serostatus were compiled alongside the repertoire data. In a later genetic analysis, genome-wide SNP genotypes for about 65% of the roughly 700 donors were used, and that subset was treated as a discovery cohort. The study was designed to test whether signatures of past pathogen exposure could be identified by cataloging public T cell receptors. High-throughput TCR immunosequencing, statistical association of individual TCRs with disease status, and machine learning were combined to predict cytomegalovirus infection status. Both class I and class II loci were covered by HLA typing, at four-digit resolution. Among 398 genotyped donors of the cohort, an average of approximately 240,000 unique TCR beta nucleotide sequences were sequenced per donor, about a sixth of them non-productive. An early release covering some 640 HLA-typed donors comprised approximately 290 gigabases of sequencing data and approximately 80 million unique TCR sequences. The study profiled the T cell repertoires of 500 to 800 subjects by immunosequencing and related them to cytomegalovirus serostatus. Every discovery cohort repertoire had been produced on one sequencing platform. A later analysis re-analyzed previously published TCR beta repertoires from about 600 donors and added high-resolution HLA genotyping to study TCR occurrence patterns. Of the roughly 420 genotyped donors, less than 85% were placed in the genetic ancestry cluster associated with self-reported Caucasian donors. Because of strong linkage in the cohort, roughly five DR-DQ haplotypes were treated as single units for association and clustering. An earlier analysis of more than 450 of the donors used high-throughput TCR beta sequencing to judge whether each TCR beta V gene segment behaved as functional or pseudogenic.

The cohort was made up of several hundred healthy bone marrow donors. At the time of sampling, every cohort member was nominally healthy, though immune exposures that went unrecorded were likely present. The donor was CMV seronegative and belonged to the group of approximately 320 seronegative cohort members. Each donor provided a peripheral blood sample, and peripheral blood mononuclear cells were used for TCR beta sequencing. The Qiagen DNeasy Blood Extraction Kit was used to extract genomic DNA from the blood cell samples. Broader findings and caveats from the paper: Several of the top co-occurrence clusters appeared to be linked to parvovirus B19, influenza, CMV and Epstein-Barr virus, according to a later analysis. A further reported finding was that TCR beta sequences accurately predicted the HLA-A and HLA-B alleles for most subjects in the first cohort. This cohort had only TCR beta chains sequenced, and the lack of alpha or paired-chain data limited which features could be detected. Broadly in line with IMGT annotations, most TCR beta V segments showed up in productive rearrangements about 87% or about 30% of the time in an earlier analysis of about 500 of the donors. A later analysis associated about 17,000 TCR beta sequences with specific HLA alleles at a false discovery rate of 0.05. Immune exposure information for the cohort was limited to CMV serostatus. Because the 87-base-pair reads could not distinguish some IMGT-functional V segments, including TRBV6-2 and TRBV6-3, those segments were excluded. When HLA alleles, especially DR and DQ, strongly co-occurred, attributing TCR associations to individual alleles was difficult. According to a later analysis, TCR association rates differed among HLA loci, with DRB1 alleles showing the most associated TCRs and HLA-C alleles showing the fewest. Most CMV-associated TCR beta chains appeared to be HLA-restricted in a later analysis, and the HLA associations seemed to be driven largely by CMV exposure. A later genetic analysis reported fewer N-insertions in productive TCRs among donors in an Asian-associated ancestry cluster than the roughly 620-donor mean. The classifier was reported to diagnose cytomegalovirus status with high specificity and sensitivity in both the original and validation cohorts. An association between a missense DCLRE1C variant and V-gene and J-gene trimming of TCR beta chains was found in a later genetic analysis and replicated in an independent cohort. Because some donors lacked HLA typing at each locus, the association tests relied only on the typed subset. In vitro tests confirmed that a few of the cytomegalovirus-associated TCR beta chains recognize cytomegalovirus antigens. Correlated functional status among segregating V segments might be attributable to linkage disequilibrium, but an unknown experimental factor could not be ruled out. Approximately 18 rarely observed V segments, including chromosome 9 orphons, were excluded from the earlier analysis of some 590 of the donors because counts were too low. A cluster of highly shared sequence variants was judged likely to be a technical artifact of the sequencing pipeline. In a later analysis, HLA-associated TCR beta chains were found to be more clonally expanded and to have lower generation probabilities than equally common non-associated chains. According to the authors, the approach could potentially be generalized to other disease states and immunological phenotypes. Presence/absence analyses assumed roughly uniform sequencing depth across donors, an assumption that may not hold. The study listed 150 to 200 TCR beta chains as associated with cytomegalovirus. Most TCR sequences were seen in very few donors, while some public TCRs were found in many individuals.

The TCR was taken from a female donor in good health and CMV-seronegative. Sequencing was carried out using PBMCs. The V and J segments used are TRBV27 and TRBJ2-7; D gene: possibly TRBD2, on 6 matching bases. The CDR3 corresponds to CASSYGRHEYF. The DNA reads TGTGCCAGCTCCTATGGGAGGCATGAGTACTTC.